A selection of T cell receptor beta chains follows, all from one sample in a study of graft-versus-host responses after intestinal transplantation. Produced via immunoSEQ multiplex PCR; TCRdb's table is partial and in-frame only. The sample lists under 7,500 clones; roughly two thirds were seen once. The input for sequencing was ileum tissue, taken approximately 50 days after transplant. The receptors shown here come from a human patient who received an intestinal transplant, so some T cells may come from the graft donor. Each CDR3 is given with its conserved first and last residue. A D gene is named only where the DNA matches it firmly. Clone size is stated in some rows and not others, as once, few, many or a class when expanded.

TRBV4-2,NA,TRBJ2-3,TRBD2,TGTGCCAGCAGCCAAGAGGGTAGCGGGGGGGCGTTAGGGTATTTT,CASSQEGSGGALGYF
TRBV5-1,few,TRBJ1-2,NA,TGCGCCAGCAGCTCAATACAGGGTGGCCATGGCTACACCTTC,CASSSIQGGHGYTF
TRBV5-1,NA,TRBJ2-5,NA,TGCGCCAGCAGCTTGCAGGGCGAGACCCAGTACTTC,CASSLQGETQYF
TRBV6-6,NA,TRBJ1-5,NA,TGTGCCAGCAGCACGGTGACAGGACACCAGCCCCAGCATTTT,CASSTVTGHQPQHF
TRBV25-1,NA,TRBJ2-2,NA,TGTGCCAGCACGACAGACGGGGAGCTGTTTTTT,CASTTDGELFF
TRBV30,few,TRBJ1-6,NA,TGTGCCTGGAGTGGGGGGGGGACTTTGAATTCACCCCTCCACTTT,CAWSGGGTLNSPLHF
TRBV6-1,few,TRBJ1-5,NA,TGTGCCAGCAGTGTGGCGGGTAGCAATCAGCCCCAGCATTTT,CASSVAGSNQPQHF
TRBV7-9,few,TRBJ1-2,TRBD1,TGTGCCAGCAGCGGGACAGCCGGACCCTCTAACTATGGCTACACCTTC,CASSGTAGPSNYGYTF
TRBV30,NA,TRBJ1-1,NA,TGTGCCTGGAAGCGTCAGGGTTATAGGACTGAAGCTTTCTTT,CAWKRQGYRTEAFF
TRBV11-2,NA,TRBJ2-2,TRBD1,TGTGCCAGCAGCTTACAGGGGGTCGGGGAGCTGTTTTTT,CASSLQGVGELFF
TRBV12-5,NA,TRBJ2-3,NA,TGTGCTAGTGGGTCGACAAGTAACACAGATACGCAGTATTTT,CASGSTSNTDTQYF
TRBV19,NA,TRBJ2-3,TRBD2,TGTGCCAGTAGTAGGCGACGCGGGGGGGAAGATACGCAGTATTTT,CASSRRRGGEDTQYF
TRBV9,few,TRBJ2-2,TRBD1,TGTGCCAGCAGCGTAGATGAGACAGGGGCGAACACCGGGGAGCTGTTTTTT,CASSVDETGANTGELFF
TRBV6-1,NA,TRBJ2-1,NA,TGTGCCAGCAGTGAAGGAGGCGGGGCGAGCTCCTACAATGAGCAGTTCTTC,CASSEGGGASSYNEQFF
TRBV4-1,NA,TRBJ1-2,TRBD1,TGCGCCAGCAGTCAAACAGGGGGTGGGCTCTATGGCTACACCTTC,CASSQTGGGLYGYTF
TRBV2,NA,TRBJ2-1,NA,TGTGCCAGCACTGGTAGGGGTCTTTCGACCTACAATGAGCAGTTCTTC,CASTGRGLSTYNEQFF
TRBV6-5,few,TRBJ1-1,NA,TGTGCCAGCAGTTACGTGAGGACTGAAGCTTTCTTT,CASSYVRTEAFF
TRBV14,few,TRBJ2-5,TRBD1,TGTGCCAGCAGCCCCCGGACAGGGACGTTCCAAGAGACCCAGTACTTC,CASSPRTGTFQETQYF
TRBV5-5,few,TRBJ2-5,NA,TGTGCCAGCAGCTACCCGGACGGCGGGTGGACAGTGTACTTC,CASSYPDGGWTVYF
TRBV6-5,NA,TRBJ1-2,NA,TGTGCCAGCAGTTACTCCGGACAGCGATATGGCTACACCTTC,CASSYSGQRYGYTF
TRBV28,NA,TRBJ2-5,TRBD2,TGTGCCAGCAGTTCTACCCTCAAGAGCGGGGGCACGACATATCCCCAAGAGACCCAGTACTTC,CASSSTLKSGGTTYPQETQYF
TRBV2,NA,TRBJ1-2,NA,TGTGCCAGCAGCGAAGACCGACAGGTAGTTGATGGCTACACCTTC,CASSEDRQVVDGYTF
TRBV4-1,NA,TRBJ2-3,TRBD2,TGCGCCAGCAGCCTCCGAATAGCGGGGGGCACAGATACGCAGTATTTT,CASSLRIAGGTDTQYF
TRBV11-2,once,TRBJ1-1,NA,TGTGCCAGCAGCTTAGAGGGGGGGACTGAAGCTTTCTTT,CASSLEGGTEAFF
TRBV29-1,NA,TRBJ2-5,NA,TGCAGCGTTGAAGCCCAGGGGAGAGACAGATTGGGGACCCAGTACTTC,CSVEAQGRDRLGTQYF